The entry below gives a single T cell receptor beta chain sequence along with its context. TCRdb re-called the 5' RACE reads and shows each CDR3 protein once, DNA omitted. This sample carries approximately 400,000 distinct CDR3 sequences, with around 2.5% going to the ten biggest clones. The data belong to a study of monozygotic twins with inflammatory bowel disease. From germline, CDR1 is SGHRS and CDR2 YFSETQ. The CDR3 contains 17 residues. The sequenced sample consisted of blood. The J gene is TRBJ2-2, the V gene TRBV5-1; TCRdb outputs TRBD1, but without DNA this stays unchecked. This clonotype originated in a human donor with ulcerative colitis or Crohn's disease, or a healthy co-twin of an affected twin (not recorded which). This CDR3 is CASSLAYRGANTGELFF. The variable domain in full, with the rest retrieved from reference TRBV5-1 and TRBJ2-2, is KAGVTQTPRYLIKTRGQQVTLSCSPISGHRSVSWYQQTPGQGLQFLFEYFSETQRNKGNFPGRFSGRQFSNSRSEMNVSTLELGDSALYLCASSLAYRGANTGELFFGEGSRLTVL.